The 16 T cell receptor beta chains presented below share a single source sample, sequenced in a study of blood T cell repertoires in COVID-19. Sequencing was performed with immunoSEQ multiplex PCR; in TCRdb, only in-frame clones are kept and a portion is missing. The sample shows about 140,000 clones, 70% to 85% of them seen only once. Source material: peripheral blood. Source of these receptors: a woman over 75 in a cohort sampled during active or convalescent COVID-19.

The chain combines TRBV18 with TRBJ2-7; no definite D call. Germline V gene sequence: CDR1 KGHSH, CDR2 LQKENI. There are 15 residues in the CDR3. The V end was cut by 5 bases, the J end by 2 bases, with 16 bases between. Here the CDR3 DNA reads TGTGCCAGCTCATCCAATCCAACAGTACCCTACGAGCAGTACTTC. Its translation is CASSSNPTVPYEQYF.

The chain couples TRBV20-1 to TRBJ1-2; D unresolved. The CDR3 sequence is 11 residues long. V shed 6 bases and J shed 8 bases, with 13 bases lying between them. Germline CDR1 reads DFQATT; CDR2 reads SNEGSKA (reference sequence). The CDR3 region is CSADTSSGYTF. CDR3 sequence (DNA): TGCAGTGCCGACACGTCCTCGGGCTACACCTTC.

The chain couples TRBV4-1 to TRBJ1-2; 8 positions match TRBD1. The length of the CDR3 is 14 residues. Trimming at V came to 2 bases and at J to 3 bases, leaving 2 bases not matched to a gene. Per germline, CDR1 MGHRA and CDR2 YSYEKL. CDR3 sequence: CASSQQGAYYGYTF. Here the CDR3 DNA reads TGCGCCAGCAGCCAACAGGGGGCGTACTATGGCTACACCTTC.

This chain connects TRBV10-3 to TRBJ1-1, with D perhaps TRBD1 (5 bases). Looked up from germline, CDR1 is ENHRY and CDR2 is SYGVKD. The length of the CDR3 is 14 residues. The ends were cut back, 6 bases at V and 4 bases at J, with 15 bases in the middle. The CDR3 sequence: CAIRDTSEFTEAFF. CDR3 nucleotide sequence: TGTGCCATCAGGGACACCAGCGAATTCACTGAAGCTTTCTTT.

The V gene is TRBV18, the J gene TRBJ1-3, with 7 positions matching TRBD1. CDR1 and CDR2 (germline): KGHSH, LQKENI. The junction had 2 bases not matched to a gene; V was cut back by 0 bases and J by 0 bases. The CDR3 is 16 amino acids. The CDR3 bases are TGTGCCAGCTCACCACCAGGGGGCGGCTCTGGAAACACCATATATTTT. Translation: CASSPPGGGSGNTIYF. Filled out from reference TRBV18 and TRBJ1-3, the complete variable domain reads NAGVMQNPRHLVRRRGQEARLRCSPMKGHSHVYWYRQLPEEGLKFMVYLQKENIIDESGMPKERFSAEFPKEGPSILRIQQVVRGDSAAYFCASSPPGGGSGNTIYFGEGSWLTVV.

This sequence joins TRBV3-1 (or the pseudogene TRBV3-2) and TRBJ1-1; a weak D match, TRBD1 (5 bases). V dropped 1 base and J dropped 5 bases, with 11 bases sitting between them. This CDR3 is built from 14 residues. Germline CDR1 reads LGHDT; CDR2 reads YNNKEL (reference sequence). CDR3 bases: TGTGCCAGCAGCCAAGCAGGGTGGAAGACTGAAGCTTTCTTT. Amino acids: CASSQAGWKTEAFF.

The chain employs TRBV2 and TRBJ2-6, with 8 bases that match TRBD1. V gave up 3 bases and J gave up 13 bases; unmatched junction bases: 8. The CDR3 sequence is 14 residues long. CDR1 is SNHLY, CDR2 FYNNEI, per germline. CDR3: CASSEQGAPGVLTF. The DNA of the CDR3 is TGTGCCAGCAGTGAGCAGGGGGCGCCGGGAGTCCTGACTTTC.

CDR3 DNA: TGTGCCAGCAGAAAAACAGGGGGCCCCAAAAACATTCAGTACTTC. This encodes CASRKTGGPKNIQYF. The genes are TRBV6-5 and TRBJ2-4; 9 nucleotides line up with TRBD1. J lost 2 bases, V lost 6 bases, and 5 bases had no gene match. Germline CDR1 is MNHEY and CDR2 is SVGAGI. CDR3 size: 15 residues.

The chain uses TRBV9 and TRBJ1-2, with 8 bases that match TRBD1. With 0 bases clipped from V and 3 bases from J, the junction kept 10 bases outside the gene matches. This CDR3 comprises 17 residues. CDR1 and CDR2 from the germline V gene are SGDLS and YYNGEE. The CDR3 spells CASSVDPRTGTYYGYTF. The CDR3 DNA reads TGTGCCAGCAGCGTAGACCCTCGGACAGGGACCTACTATGGCTACACCTTC.

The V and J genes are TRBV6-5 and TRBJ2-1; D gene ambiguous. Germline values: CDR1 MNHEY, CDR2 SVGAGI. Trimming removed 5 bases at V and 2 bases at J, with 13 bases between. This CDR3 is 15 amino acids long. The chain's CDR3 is CASSPSTLAYNEQFF. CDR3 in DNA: TGTGCCAGCAGTCCAAGTACTCTTGCCTACAATGAGCAGTTCTTC.

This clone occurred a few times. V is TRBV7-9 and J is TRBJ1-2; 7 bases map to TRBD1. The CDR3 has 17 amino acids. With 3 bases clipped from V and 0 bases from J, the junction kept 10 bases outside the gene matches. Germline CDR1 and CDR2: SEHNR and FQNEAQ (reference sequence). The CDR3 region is CASSLGQGQLANYGYTF. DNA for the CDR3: TGTGCCAGCAGCTTGGGCCAGGGACAGCTAGCTAACTATGGCTACACCTTC.

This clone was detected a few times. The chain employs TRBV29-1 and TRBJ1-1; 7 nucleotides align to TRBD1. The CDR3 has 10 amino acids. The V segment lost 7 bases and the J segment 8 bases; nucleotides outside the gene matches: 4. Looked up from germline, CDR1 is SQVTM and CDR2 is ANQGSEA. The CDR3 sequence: CSGWTGEAFF. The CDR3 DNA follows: TGCAGCGGATGGACAGGCGAAGCTTTCTTT.

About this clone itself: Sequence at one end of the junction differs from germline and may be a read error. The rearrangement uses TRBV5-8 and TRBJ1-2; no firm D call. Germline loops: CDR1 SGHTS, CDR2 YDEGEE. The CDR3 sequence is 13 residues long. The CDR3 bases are TGTGCCAGCCGCTTAACCCTAGACTATGGCTACACCTTC. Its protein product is CASRLTLDYGYTF.

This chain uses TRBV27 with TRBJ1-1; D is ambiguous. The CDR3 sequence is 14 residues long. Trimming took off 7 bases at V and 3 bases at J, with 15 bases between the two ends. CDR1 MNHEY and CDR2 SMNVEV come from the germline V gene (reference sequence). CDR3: CASTRAGGDTEAFF. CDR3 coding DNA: TGTGCCAGCACTCGGGCGGGCGGTGACACTGAAGCTTTCTTT.

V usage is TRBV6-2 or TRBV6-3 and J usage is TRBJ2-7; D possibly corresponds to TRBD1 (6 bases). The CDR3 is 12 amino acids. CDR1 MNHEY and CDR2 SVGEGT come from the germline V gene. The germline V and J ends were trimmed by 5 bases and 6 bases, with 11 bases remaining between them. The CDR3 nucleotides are TGTGCCAGCAGTCAGCAGGGGACCGAGCAGTACGTC. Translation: CASSQQGTEQYV.

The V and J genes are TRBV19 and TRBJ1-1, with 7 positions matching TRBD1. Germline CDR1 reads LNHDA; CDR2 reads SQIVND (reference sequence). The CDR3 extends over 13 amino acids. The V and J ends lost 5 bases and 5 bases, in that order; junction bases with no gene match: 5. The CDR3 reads CASSVQGFTEAFF. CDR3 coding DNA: TGTGCCAGTAGTGTACAGGGGTTTACTGAAGCTTTCTTT.